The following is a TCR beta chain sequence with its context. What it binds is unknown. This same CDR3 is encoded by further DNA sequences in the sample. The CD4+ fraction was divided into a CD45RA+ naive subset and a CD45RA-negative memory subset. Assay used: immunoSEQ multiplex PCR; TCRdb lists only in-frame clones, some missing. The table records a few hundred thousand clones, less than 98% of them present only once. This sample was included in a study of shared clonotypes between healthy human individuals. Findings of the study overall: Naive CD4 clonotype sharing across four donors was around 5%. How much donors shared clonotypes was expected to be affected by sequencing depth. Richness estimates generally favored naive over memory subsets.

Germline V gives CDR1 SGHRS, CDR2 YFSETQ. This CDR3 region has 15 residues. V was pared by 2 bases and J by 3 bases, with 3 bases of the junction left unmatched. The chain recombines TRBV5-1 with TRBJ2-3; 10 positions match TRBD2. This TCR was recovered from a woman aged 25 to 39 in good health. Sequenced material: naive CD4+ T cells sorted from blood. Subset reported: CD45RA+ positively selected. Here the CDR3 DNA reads TGCGCCAGCAGCTTAGCGGGAGGGCCAACAGATACGCAGTATTTT. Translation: CASSLAGGPTDTQYF.